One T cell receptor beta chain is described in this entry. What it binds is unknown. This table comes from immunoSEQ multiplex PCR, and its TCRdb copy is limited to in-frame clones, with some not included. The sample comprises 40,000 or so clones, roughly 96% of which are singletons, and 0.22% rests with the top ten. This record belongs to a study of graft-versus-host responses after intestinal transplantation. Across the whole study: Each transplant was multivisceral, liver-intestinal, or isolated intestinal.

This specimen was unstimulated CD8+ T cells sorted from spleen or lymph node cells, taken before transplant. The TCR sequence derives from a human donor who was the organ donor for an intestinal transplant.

As DNA, the CDR3 is TGTGCCAGCAGTTATCTAGCGAGCACAGATACGCAGTATTTT. It is translated as CASSYLASTDTQYF. The chain recombines TRBV6-5 with TRBJ2-3; D is possibly TRBD2 (6 bases). This CDR3 is 14 amino acids long. The germline V and J ends were trimmed by 3 bases and 0 bases, with 7 bases remaining between them. Germline V gene sequence: CDR1 MNHEY, CDR2 SVGAGI.